This T cell receptor beta chain derives from a study of beta chain features in type 1 diabetes. Background on the study: Investigators examined 107,917,701 sorted cells across all samples. Study-level points and caveats: For cells with high TCR expression, cDNA sequencing could yield over-representation. Small HLA sub-analyses could not settle whether HLA shapes TCRB rearrangement.

A note on this clone: Its cognate antigen is unknown.

Investigators reverse transcribed all isolated RNA, so they sequenced expressed TCRB transcripts. Measured with immunoSEQ multiplex PCR; TCRdb has only the in-frame clones, and not every one. This table holds 250,000 or so clones, less than 35% found once. Germline V gives CDR1 MNHEY, CDR2 SVGAGI. The CDR3 is 12 residues long. V lost 6 bases to trimming and J lost 4 bases; unmatched junction nucleotides: 1. This receptor was identified in a man aged 30-40 years in good health. This chain links TRBV6-5 with TRBJ2-3, with 7 bases aligning to TRBD1. Sequenced material: central memory CD4+ T cells from blood. Here the CDR3 reads CASRTGADTQYF. CDR3 nucleotide sequence: TGTGCCAGCAGAACAGGGGCAGATACGCAGTATTTT.